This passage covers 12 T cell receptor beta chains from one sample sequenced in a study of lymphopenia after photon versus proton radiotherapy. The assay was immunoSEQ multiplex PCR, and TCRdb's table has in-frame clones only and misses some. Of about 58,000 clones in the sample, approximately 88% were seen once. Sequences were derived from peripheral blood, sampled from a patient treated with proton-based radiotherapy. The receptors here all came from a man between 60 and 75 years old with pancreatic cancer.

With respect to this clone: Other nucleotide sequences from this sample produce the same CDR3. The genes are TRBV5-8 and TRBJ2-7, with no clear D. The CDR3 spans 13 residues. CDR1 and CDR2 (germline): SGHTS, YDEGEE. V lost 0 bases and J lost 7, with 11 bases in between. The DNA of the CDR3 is TGTGCCAGCAGCTTGGGCGGAATTTATGAGCAGTACTTC. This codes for CASSLGGIYEQYF.

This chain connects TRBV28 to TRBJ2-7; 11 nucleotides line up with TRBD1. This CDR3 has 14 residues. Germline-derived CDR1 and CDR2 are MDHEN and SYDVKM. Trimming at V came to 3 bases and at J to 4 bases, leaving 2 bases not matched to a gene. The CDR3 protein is CASSFRDRGYEQYF. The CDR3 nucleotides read TGTGCCAGCAGTTTTAGGGACAGGGGGTACGAGCAGTACTTC. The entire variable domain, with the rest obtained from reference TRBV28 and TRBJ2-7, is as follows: DVKVTQSSRYLVKRTGEKVFLECVQDMDHENMFWYRQDPGLGLRLIYFSYDVKMKEKGDIPEGYSVSREKKERFSLILESASTNQTSMYLCASSFRDRGYEQYFGPGTRLTVT.

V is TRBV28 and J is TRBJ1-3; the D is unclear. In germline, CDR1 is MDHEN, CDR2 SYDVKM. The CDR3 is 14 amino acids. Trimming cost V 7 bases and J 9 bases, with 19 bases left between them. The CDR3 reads CASTGPSLDPTIYF. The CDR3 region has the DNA TGTGCCAGCACCGGACCATCTTTAGACCCCACCATATATTTT.

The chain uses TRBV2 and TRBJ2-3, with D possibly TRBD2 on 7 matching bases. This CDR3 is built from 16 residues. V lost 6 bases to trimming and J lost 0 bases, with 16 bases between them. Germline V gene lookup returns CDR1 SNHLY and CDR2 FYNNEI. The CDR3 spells CASRIGGAKSTDTQYF. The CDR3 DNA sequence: TGTGCCAGCAGGATAGGGGGGGCTAAAAGCACAGATACGCAGTATTTT.

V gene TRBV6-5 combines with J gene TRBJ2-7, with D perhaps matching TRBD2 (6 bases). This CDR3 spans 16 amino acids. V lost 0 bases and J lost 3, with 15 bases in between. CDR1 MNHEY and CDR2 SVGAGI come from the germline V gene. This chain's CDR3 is CASSYSRRVGYYEQYF. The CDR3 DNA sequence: TGTGCCAGCAGTTACTCAAGGAGGGTCGGCTACTACGAGCAGTACTTC.

The CDR3 loop is CASSLSASGLIGYNEQFF. The CDR3 DNA follows: TGTGCCAGCAGCTTAAGCGCTAGCGGACTAATCGGATACAATGAGCAGTTCTTC. The V call is TRBV7-2, the J call TRBJ2-1; 7 nucleotides line up with TRBD2. The CDR3 has 18 amino acids. Germline V gives CDR1 SGHTA, CDR2 FQGNSA. J was trimmed by 4 bases and V by 2 bases; bases with no gene match: 14.

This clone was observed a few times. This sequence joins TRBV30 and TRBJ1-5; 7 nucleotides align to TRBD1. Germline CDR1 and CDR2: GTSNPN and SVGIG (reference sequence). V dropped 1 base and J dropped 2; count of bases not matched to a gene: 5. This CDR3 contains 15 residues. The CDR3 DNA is TGTGCCTGGAGTGCTCGGACAGGAGGCAATCAGCCCCAGCATTTT. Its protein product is CAWSARTGGNQPQHF.

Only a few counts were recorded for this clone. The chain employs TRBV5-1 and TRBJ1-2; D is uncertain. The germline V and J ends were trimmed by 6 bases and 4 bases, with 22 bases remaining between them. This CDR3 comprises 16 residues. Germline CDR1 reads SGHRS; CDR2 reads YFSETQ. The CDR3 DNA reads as TGCGCCAGCACCACCAACCCCGACTCCTCGTTCTATGGCTACACCTTC. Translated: CASTTNPDSSFYGYTF.

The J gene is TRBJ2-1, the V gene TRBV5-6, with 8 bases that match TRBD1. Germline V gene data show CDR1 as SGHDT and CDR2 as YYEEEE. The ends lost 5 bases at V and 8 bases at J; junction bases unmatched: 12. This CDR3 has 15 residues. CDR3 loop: CASRVTGVLVDEQFF. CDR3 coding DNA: TGTGCCAGCAGGGTGACAGGGGTCCTTGTGGATGAGCAGTTCTTC.

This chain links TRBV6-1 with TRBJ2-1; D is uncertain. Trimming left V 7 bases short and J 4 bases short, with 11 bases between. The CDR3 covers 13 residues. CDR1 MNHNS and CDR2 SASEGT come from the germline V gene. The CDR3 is CASTPPPYNEQFF. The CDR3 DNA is TGTGCCAGCACACCCCCCCCGTACAATGAGCAGTTCTTC.

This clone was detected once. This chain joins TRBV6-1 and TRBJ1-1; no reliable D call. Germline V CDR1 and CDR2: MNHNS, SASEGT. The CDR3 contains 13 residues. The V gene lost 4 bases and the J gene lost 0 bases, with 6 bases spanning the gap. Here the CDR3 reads CASSAKLNTEAFF. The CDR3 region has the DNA TGTGCCAGCAGTGCTAAGTTGAACACTGAAGCTTTCTTT.

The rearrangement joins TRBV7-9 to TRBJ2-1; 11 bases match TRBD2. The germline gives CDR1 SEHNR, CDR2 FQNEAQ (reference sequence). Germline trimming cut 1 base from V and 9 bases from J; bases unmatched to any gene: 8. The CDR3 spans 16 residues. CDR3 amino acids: CASSLVLAGAVAEQFF. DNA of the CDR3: TGTGCCAGCAGCTTAGTACTAGCGGGGGCTGTAGCTGAGCAGTTCTTC.